This passage covers 30 T cell receptor beta chains from one sample sequenced in a study of shared clonotypes between healthy human individuals. Profiled with immunoSEQ multiplex PCR; TCRdb holds only in-frame clones, not every one. The top ten clones hold about 0.41% of a sample with approximately 2.1 million clones, 80% to 95% of them seen once. The sample was naive CD4+ T cells from PBMCs. As for subset: CD45RA+ positively selected. Receptors originate from a man aged 18 to 35 in good health. Some clones in this sample may be carry-over from other donors' samples.

V usage is TRBV5-1 and J usage is TRBJ2-7; tentative D call: TRBD1 (5 bases). The V end was cut by 6 bases, the J end by 5 bases, with 18 bases between. The CDR3 extends over 14 amino acids. The germline CDR1 and CDR2 sequences are SGHRS and YFSETQ. This chain's CDR3 is CASNNMAGNHEQYF. Written as DNA, the CDR3 is TGCGCCAGCAACAACATGGCAGGGAACCACGAGCAGTACTTC.

This clone was recorded a few times. This sequence joins TRBV10-3 and TRBJ1-5; 8 bases line up with TRBD1. V was pared by 3 bases and J by 4 bases, with 5 bases of the junction left unmatched. Germline V gives CDR1 ENHRY, CDR2 SYGVKD. This CDR3 has 15 amino acids. CDR3 residues: CAISDDRGANQPQHF. DNA for the CDR3: TGTGCCATCAGTGATGACAGGGGAGCAAATCAGCCCCAGCATTTT.

V is TRBV6-6 and J is TRBJ2-5; tentative D call: TRBD2 (5 bases). The CDR3 has 14 residues. Trimming shortened V by 2 bases and J by 7 bases, and 14 bases separated the two germline ends. Germline V gives CDR1 MNHNY, CDR2 SVGAGI (reference sequence). In nucleotides, the CDR3 is TGTGCCAGCAGTTACCCCGGGGTCTCGGGGACCCAGTACTTC. Its translation: CASSYPGVSGTQYF.

The chain carries TRBV7-3 and TRBJ2-3; no definite D call. CDR1 and CDR2 from the germline V gene are SGHTA and FQGTGA. The CDR3 is 12 residues long. Trimming shortened V by 5 bases and J by 6 bases, and 9 bases separated the two germline ends. The CDR3 DNA follows: TGTGCCAGCAGCGTGACCGGGGATACGCAGTATTTT. It specifies CASSVTGDTQYF.

The chain uses TRBV5-5 and TRBJ2-7; maybe TRBD2 (6 bases). CDR3 length equals 14 residues. Trimming stripped 0 bases from V and 6 bases from J, with 13 bases between. Germline V gene lookup returns CDR1 SGHKS and CDR2 YYEKEE (reference sequence). This chain's CDR3 is CASSLGWEEGEQYF. CDR3 coding DNA: TGTGCCAGCAGCTTGGGATGGGAGGAGGGCGAGCAGTACTTC. The variable domain in full, completed from reference TRBV5-5 and TRBJ2-7, reads DAGVTQSPTHLIKTRGQQVTLRCSPISGHKSVSWYQQVLGQGPQFIFQYYEKEERGRGNFPDRFSARQFPNYSSELNVNALLLGDSALYLCASSLGWEEGEQYFGPGTRLTVT.

This clone has just one count. The genes are TRBV4-1 and TRBJ1-2; perhaps TRBD1 as D (6 bases). Germline CDR1 is MGHRA and CDR2 is YSYEKL. The CDR3 length is 16 residues. Trimming took off 3 bases at V and 2 bases at J, with 16 bases between the two ends. DNA for the CDR3: TGCGCCAGCAGCCAGCCGGGACAAGGTCTAAACTATGGCTACACCTTC. This sequence encodes CASSQPGQGLNYGYTF.

The gene calls are TRBV27 and TRBJ1-1; the D gene is possibly TRBD1 (5 bases). Per germline, CDR1 MNHEY and CDR2 SMNVEV (reference sequence). The CDR3 extends over 15 amino acids. Trimming removed 6 bases from V and 2 bases from J, with 16 bases in between. The DNA for the CDR3 is TGTGCCAGCAGAAGAAGGGACGGATTAAACACTGAAGCTTTCTTT. Its protein product is CASRRRDGLNTEAFF.

The chain links TRBV7-2 to TRBJ2-3; D is undetermined. CDR1 is SGHTA, CDR2 FQGNSA, per germline. V gave up 1 base and J gave up 4 bases, with 6 bases separating them. The CDR3 sequence is 13 residues long. The CDR3 here is CASSLGYSDTQYF. The CDR3 region has the DNA TGTGCCAGCAGCTTAGGTTACTCAGATACGCAGTATTTT.

The chain links TRBV28 to TRBJ1-3; no clear D gene. CDR1 and CDR2 from the germline V gene are MDHEN and SYDVKM. Trimming removed 6 bases at V and 0 bases at J, with 12 bases between. CDR3 length equals 15 residues. CDR3 sequence reads: CASRSHGPSGNTIYF. The CDR3 DNA reads as TGTGCCAGCAGGTCACATGGACCCTCTGGAAACACCATATATTTT.

The rearrangement joins TRBV14 to TRBJ1-1, with 9 bases aligning to TRBD1. The CDR3 is made up of 16 amino acids. Germline lookup yields CDR1 SGHDN and CDR2 FVKESK. J gave up 2 bases and V 4 bases, and 8 bases lay outside the gene matches. The CDR3 sequence: CASSPGQGWFNTEAFF. In DNA form, the CDR3 reads TGTGCCAGCAGCCCGGGACAGGGTTGGTTTAACACTGAAGCTTTCTTT.

This clone was observed a single time. J is TRBJ2-2 and V is TRBV6-5; 7 bases align to TRBD1. The CDR3 extends over 14 amino acids. Germline lookup yields CDR1 MNHEY and CDR2 SVGAGI. Germline trimming cut 6 bases from V and 6 bases from J; bases unmatched to any gene: 7. The CDR3 spells CASSQTTGPGELFF. In DNA form, the CDR3 reads TGTGCCAGCAGCCAAACGACAGGGCCCGGGGAGCTGTTTTTT.

This clone came up a few times. Additional DNA sequences in this sample encode the identical CDR3. In nucleotides, the CDR3 is TGCGCCAGCAGCTTGTTGGGCGCCAACACTGAAGCTTTCTTT. The encoded protein is CASSLLGANTEAFF. This chain connects TRBV5-1 to TRBJ1-1; D remains ambiguous. The CDR3 sequence is 14 residues long. Per the germline V gene, CDR1 is SGHRS and CDR2 is YFSETQ. V was clipped by 1 base and J by 2 bases, with 9 bases between them. The full variable domain, with the rest looked up from reference TRBV5-1 and TRBJ1-1, is KAGVTQTPRYLIKTRGQQVTLSCSPISGHRSVSWYQQTPGQGLQFLFEYFSETQRNKGNFPGRFSGRQFSNSRSEMNVSTLELGDSALYLCASSLLGANTEAFFGQGTRLTVV.

The V call is TRBV5-5, the J call TRBJ1-1; possibly TRBD1 for D (5 bases). The length of the CDR3 is 12 residues. Trimming shortened V by 4 bases and J by 10 bases, and 14 bases separated the two germline ends. Germline CDR1 and CDR2: SGHKS and YYEKEE (reference sequence). The CDR3 DNA reads TGTGCCAGCAGCGAGAGGGGCGGAGGAGCTTTCTTT. This sequence encodes CASSERGGGAFF.

The chain employs TRBV5-4 and TRBJ2-5; no clear D gene. This CDR3 is 14 amino acids long. Per the germline V gene, CDR1 is SGHNT and CDR2 is YYREEE (reference sequence). Trimming left V 4 bases short and J 0 bases short, with 10 bases between. In DNA, the CDR3 is TGTGCCAGCAGCACCACACCGTACCAAGAGACCCAGTACTTC. As protein: CASSTTPYQETQYF.

The chain links TRBV6-1 to TRBJ2-3; unclear D gene. V lost 2 bases, J lost 2 bases, and 11 bases lay in between. This CDR3 spans 15 amino acids. CDR1 is MNHNS, CDR2 SASEGT, per germline. Here the CDR3 reads CASSEHERYTDTQYF. The CDR3 nucleotides read TGTGCCAGCAGTGAACACGAACGGTACACAGATACGCAGTATTTT.

V gene TRBV5-1 combines with J gene TRBJ1-1; possible D gene TRBD1, 6 bases. V was pared by 0 bases and J by 4 bases, with 13 bases between. Germline V gene sequence: CDR1 SGHRS, CDR2 YFSETQ. This CDR3 spans 15 amino acids. This chain's CDR3 is CASSLELRGGTEAFF. CDR3 sequence (DNA): TGCGCCAGCAGCTTGGAACTCAGGGGAGGCACTGAAGCTTTCTTT.

The chain recombines TRBV7-3 with TRBJ2-3; D is perhaps TRBD2 (6 bases). The CDR3 is made up of 13 amino acids. In germline, CDR1 is SGHTA, CDR2 FQGTGA. V shed 4 bases and J shed 10 bases, with 15 bases lying between them. The CDR3 loop is CASSSTGTPPQYF. The CDR3 DNA sequence: TGTGCCAGCAGCTCAACGGGGACTCCTCCGCAGTATTTT.

A note on this clone: This CDR3 is also generated by other DNA sequences in the sample. The chain uses TRBV6-1 and TRBJ1-5; no firm D call. The CDR3 is 13 amino acids. Germline CDR1 reads MNHNS; CDR2 reads SASEGT. V lost 0 bases, J lost 5 bases, and 5 bases lay in between. The CDR3 DNA is TGTGCCAGCAGTGAAGCTCTACATCAGCCCCAGCATTTT. Amino acids: CASSEALHQPQHF.

The V call is TRBV6-6, the J call TRBJ2-1; no definite D call. Germline V gene sequence: CDR1 MNHNY, CDR2 SVGAGI (reference sequence). The CDR3 length is 11 residues. V was trimmed by 8 bases and J by 5 bases, leaving 7 bases between them. The CDR3 bases are TGTGCCAGCGTCCGAAACAATGAGCAGTTCTTC. The encoded protein is CASVRNNEQFF.

This chain uses TRBV2 with TRBJ2-5; 7 nucleotides align to TRBD1. Germline V gives CDR1 SNHLY, CDR2 FYNNEI. V lost 4 bases to trimming and J lost 5 bases; unmatched junction nucleotides: 4. The CDR3 length is 13 residues. The CDR3 here is CASSAQGPETQYF. For the CDR3, the DNA is TGTGCCAGCAGTGCACAGGGGCCCGAGACCCAGTACTTC.

V usage is TRBV28 and J usage is TRBJ1-1, with D unclear. Germline CDR1 and CDR2: MDHEN and SYDVKM. V shed 6 bases and J shed 11 bases, with 22 bases lying between them. The CDR3 is 14 amino acids. The CDR3, as DNA: TGTGCCAGCAGGACCCCCATAGGTGGACTTTTTGCTTTCTTT. Translation gives CASRTPIGGLFAFF.

V is TRBV28 and J is TRBJ2-7, with 9 nucleotides matching TRBD1. Per the germline V gene, CDR1 is MDHEN and CDR2 is SYDVKM. Trimming removed 8 bases from V and 3 bases from J; junction bases left unmatched: 5. The CDR3 is made up of 13 amino acids. The CDR3 nucleotides read TGTGCCAGCCGGGGACAGGGAGTCTACGAGCAGTACTTC. This gives the protein CASRGQGVYEQYF.

This rearrangement joins TRBV7-2 to TRBJ2-3; D remains unclear. Trimming took off 0 bases at V and 6 bases at J, with 13 bases between the two ends. The germline V gene encodes CDR1 SGHTA and CDR2 FQGNSA. CDR3 size: 15 residues. The CDR3 DNA sequence: TGTGCCAGCAGCTTAGCGTCAGGCCCCTGGGATACGCAGTATTTT. It translates to CASSLASGPWDTQYF.

This rearrangement joins TRBV30 to TRBJ1-1; no firm D call. Trimming took off 2 bases at V and 1 base at J, with 29 bases between the two ends. Per the germline V gene, CDR1 is GTSNPN and CDR2 is SVGIG (reference sequence). The CDR3 has 20 residues. The DNA of the CDR3 is TGTGCCTGGAGTTCGCCGGGCTCCGCTTACTTTTGGGGATCGAACACTGAAGCTTTCTTT. Protein: CAWSSPGSAYFWGSNTEAFF.

The CDR3 DNA is TGTGCCAGCAGCCTTACCTACAATGAGCAGTTCTTC. Translating it yields CASSLTYNEQFF. The gene calls are TRBV27 and TRBJ2-1; no clear D gene. The CDR3 length is 12 residues. The ends were cut back, 6 bases at V and 2 bases at J, with 5 bases in the middle. Per germline, CDR1 MNHEY and CDR2 SMNVEV (reference sequence).

This clone occurred once. The chain joins TRBV28 to TRBJ1-2; the D gene is possibly TRBD1 (5 bases). This CDR3 has 14 amino acids. Between the trimmed V and J ends, which lost 5 bases and 5 bases, there was a span of 15 bases. Germline assignment: CDR1 MDHEN and CDR2 SYDVKM. The DNA of the CDR3 is TGTGCCAGCAGTCCGATGACAGACGGGTATGGCTACACCTTC. Translated, it gives CASSPMTDGYGYTF.

The chain combines TRBV5-1 with TRBJ1-1; D not certain. Germline CDR1 SGHRS, CDR2 YFSETQ. Trimming removed 0 bases at V and 0 bases at J, with 36 bases between. CDR3 length equals 24 residues. CDR3 sequence: CASSLDVYGSLASAGWRMNTEAFF. The CDR3, as DNA: TGCGCCAGCAGCTTGGATGTCTACGGATCCCTGGCGTCTGCAGGCTGGAGGATGAACACTGAAGCTTTCTTT.

The chain combines TRBV4-3 with TRBJ1-2, with a weak D call TRBD1 (5 bases). The ends were cut back, 2 bases at V and 2 bases at J, with 9 bases in the middle. Per germline, CDR1 LGHNA and CDR2 YSLEER. The CDR3 consists of 14 residues. The CDR3 bases are TGCGCCAGCAGCCAACTGACAGTAAACTATGGCTACACCTTC. Translated: CASSQLTVNYGYTF.

This chain joins TRBV4-1 and TRBJ1-1, with no clear D. Germline V gene sequence: CDR1 MGHRA, CDR2 YSYEKL. This CDR3 comprises 16 residues. Trimming stripped 4 bases from V and 1 base from J, with 16 bases between. This CDR3 reads CASSRLSHIENTEAFF. Here the CDR3 DNA reads TGCGCCAGCAGCCGTTTATCCCATATAGAGAACACTGAAGCTTTCTTT.

This sequence joins TRBV5-1 and TRBJ1-1, with 7 bases fitting TRBD1. V lost 2 bases and J lost 0; bases outside the gene matches: 7. Looked up from germline, CDR1 is SGHRS and CDR2 is YFSETQ. The CDR3 is made up of 16 amino acids. The CDR3 coding sequence is TGCGCCAGCAGCTTACGGTACGGGACAGTGAACACTGAAGCTTTCTTT. As protein: CASSLRYGTVNTEAFF. Based on the CDR3 plus reference TRBV5-1 and TRBJ1-1, the full variable domain is KAGVTQTPRYLIKTRGQQVTLSCSPISGHRSVSWYQQTPGQGLQFLFEYFSETQRNKGNFPGRFSGRQFSNSRSEMNVSTLELGDSALYLCASSLRYGTVNTEAFFGQGTRLTVV.